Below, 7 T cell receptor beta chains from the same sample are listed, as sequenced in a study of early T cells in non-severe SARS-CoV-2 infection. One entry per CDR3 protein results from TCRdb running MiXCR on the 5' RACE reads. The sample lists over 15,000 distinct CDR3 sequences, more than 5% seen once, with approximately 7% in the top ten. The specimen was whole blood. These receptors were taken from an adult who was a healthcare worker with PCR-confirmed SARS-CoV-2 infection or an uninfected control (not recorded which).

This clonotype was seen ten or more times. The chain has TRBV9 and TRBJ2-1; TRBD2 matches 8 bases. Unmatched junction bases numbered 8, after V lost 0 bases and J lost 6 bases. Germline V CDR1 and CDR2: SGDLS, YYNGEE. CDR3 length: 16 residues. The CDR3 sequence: CASSVVSAGVGNEQFF. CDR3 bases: TGTGCCAGCAGCGTAGTCTCAGCGGGAGTGGGCAATGAGCAGTTCTTC.

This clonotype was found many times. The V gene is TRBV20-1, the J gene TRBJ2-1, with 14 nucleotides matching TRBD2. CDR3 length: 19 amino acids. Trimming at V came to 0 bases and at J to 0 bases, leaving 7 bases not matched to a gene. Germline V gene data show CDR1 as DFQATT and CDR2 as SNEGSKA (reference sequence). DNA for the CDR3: TGCAGTGCTAGAGATTCGGGACTAGCGGGAGCCACCTCCTACAATGAGCAGTTCTTC. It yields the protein CSARDSGLAGATSYNEQFF.

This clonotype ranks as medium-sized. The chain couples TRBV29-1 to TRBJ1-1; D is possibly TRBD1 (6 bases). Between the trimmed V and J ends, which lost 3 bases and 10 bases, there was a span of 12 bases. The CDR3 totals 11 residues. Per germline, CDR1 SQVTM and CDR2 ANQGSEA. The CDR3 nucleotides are TGCAGCGTTGACCCGGCAGGGGTAGCTTTCTTT. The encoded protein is CSVDPAGVAFF.

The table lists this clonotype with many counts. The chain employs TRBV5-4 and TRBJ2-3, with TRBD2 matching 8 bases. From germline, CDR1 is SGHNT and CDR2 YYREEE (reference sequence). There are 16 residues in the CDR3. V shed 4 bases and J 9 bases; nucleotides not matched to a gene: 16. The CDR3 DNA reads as TGTGCCAGCAGCCGTGCCGCTCAGCGAGCGGGAGACACGCAGTATTTT. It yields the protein CASSRAAQRAGDTQYF.

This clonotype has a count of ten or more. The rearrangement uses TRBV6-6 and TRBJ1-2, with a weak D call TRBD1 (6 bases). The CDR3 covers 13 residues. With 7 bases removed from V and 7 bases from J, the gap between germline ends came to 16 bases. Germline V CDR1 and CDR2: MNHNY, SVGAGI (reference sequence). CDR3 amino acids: CASTETGRTGYTF. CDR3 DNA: TGTGCCAGCACCGAAACAGGGAGAACTGGCTACACCTTC.

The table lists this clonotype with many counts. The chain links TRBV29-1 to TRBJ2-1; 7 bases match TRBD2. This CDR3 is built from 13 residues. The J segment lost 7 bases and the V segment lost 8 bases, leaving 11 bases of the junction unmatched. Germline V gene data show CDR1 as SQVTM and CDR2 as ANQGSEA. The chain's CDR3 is CSHLAALGNEQFF. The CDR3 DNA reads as TGCAGCCACCTAGCGGCCCTTGGTAATGAGCAGTTCTTC.

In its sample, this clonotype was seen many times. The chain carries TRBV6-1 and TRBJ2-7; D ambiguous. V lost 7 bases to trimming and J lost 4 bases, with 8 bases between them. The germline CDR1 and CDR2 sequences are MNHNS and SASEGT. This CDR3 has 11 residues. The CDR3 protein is CASTDTYEQYF. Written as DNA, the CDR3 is TGTGCCAGCACCGACACATACGAGCAGTACTTC.